This TCR beta chain is drawn from a study of cytomegalovirus exposure and HLA in healthy donors. 13 Jbeta primers and 60 Vbeta primers were used for the PCR. TCRdb's table, derived via immunoSEQ multiplex PCR, lists solely in-frame clones and lacks some. This table has fewer than 150,000 clones, roughly three quarters appearing once. V lost 6 bases to trimming and J lost 0 bases; unmatched junction nucleotides: 13. Germline lookup yields CDR1 MDHEN and CDR2 SYDVKM. There are 18 residues in the CDR3. This chain connects TRBV28 to TRBJ2-5; TRBD2 aligns across 10 bases. The origin of this receptor is a man aged 25 to 40 in good health and CMV-seronegative. Sequencing input: PBMCs. The CDR3 DNA reads as TGTGCCAGCAGCCGCCTAGCGGGAGCAGATTTGTACCAAGAGACCCAGTACTTC. This encodes CASSRLAGADLYQETQYF.